The clone carrying this T cell receptor beta chain was detected once. Its antigen is not identified. The same CDR3 also results from other DNA sequences found in this sample. These data come from a study of shared clonotypes between healthy human individuals. Whole-study results and caveats: Tissues were not sampled, only blood, and their repertoires likely differ. Rarefaction revealed incomplete sorted-subset sequencing despite large depth. The donor pool, a small one, limited the genetic and exposure-history diversity represented.

Data came from immunoSEQ multiplex PCR; TCRdb stores just in-frame clones and leaves some out. Among 2 million to 3 million clones listed, approximately 93% were seen once. V was pared by 3 bases and J by 6 bases, with 1 base of the junction left unmatched. Germline CDR1 MDHEN, CDR2 SYDVKM. The CDR3 has 13 residues. The sample comprised naive CD4+ T cells from PBMCs. Stated subset: CD45RA+ positively selected. The sequence derives from a man between 18 and 35 years old in good health. Some clones in this sample may be carry-over from other donors' samples. The rearrangement uses TRBV28 and TRBJ2-7, with 11 bases that match TRBD1. In DNA, the CDR3 is TGTGCCAGCAGTTTGGGGACAGGGGGCGAGCAGTACTTC. Amino acids: CASSLGTGGEQYF.